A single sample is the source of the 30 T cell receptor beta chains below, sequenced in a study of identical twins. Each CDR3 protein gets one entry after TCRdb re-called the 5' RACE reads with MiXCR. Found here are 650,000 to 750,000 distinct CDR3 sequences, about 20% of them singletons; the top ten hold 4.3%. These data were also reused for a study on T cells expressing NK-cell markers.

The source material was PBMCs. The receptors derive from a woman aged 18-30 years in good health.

The chain's CDR3 is CASSLWGAGPQPQHF. The CDR3 DNA sequence: TGTGCCAGCAGTTTATGGGGGGCAGGGCCTCAGCCCCAGCATTTT. V usage is TRBV12-3 or TRBV12-4 and J usage is TRBJ1-5; maybe TRBD1 (6 bases). Trimming removed 2 bases at V and 6 bases at J, with 14 bases between. The CDR3 totals 15 residues.

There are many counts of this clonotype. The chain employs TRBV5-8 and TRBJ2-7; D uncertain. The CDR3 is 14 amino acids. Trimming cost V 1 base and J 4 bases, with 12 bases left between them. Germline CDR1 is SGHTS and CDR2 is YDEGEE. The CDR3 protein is CASSLTTRSYEQYF. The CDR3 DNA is TGTGCCAGCAGCTTGACAACTCGGTCTTACGAGCAGTACTTC.

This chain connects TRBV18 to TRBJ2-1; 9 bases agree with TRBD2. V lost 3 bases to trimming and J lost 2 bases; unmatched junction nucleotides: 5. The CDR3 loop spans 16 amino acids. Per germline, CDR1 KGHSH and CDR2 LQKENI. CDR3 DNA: TGTGCCAGCTCACCTCGGACTAGCGCGGCCTACAATGAGCAGTTCTTC. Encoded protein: CASSPRTSAAYNEQFF.

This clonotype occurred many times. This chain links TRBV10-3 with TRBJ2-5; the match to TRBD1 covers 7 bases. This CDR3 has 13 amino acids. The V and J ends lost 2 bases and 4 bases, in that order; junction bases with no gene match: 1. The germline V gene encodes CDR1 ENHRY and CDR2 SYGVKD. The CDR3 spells CAISEAGGETQYF. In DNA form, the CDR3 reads TGTGCCATCAGTGAGGCAGGGGGAGAGACCCAGTACTTC.

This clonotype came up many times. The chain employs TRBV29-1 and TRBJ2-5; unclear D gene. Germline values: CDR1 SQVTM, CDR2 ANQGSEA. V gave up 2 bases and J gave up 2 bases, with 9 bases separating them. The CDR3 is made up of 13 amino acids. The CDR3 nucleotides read TGCAGCGTTGAAACTACAGCACAAGAGACCCAGTACTTC. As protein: CSVETTAQETQYF.

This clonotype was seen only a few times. Here the CDR3 reads CASSSPTGRTYNEQFF. As DNA, the CDR3 is TGCGCCAGCAGCTCGCCGACAGGGAGGACCTACAATGAGCAGTTCTTC. The gene calls are TRBV5-1 and TRBJ2-1, with D possibly matching TRBD1 (7 bases). CDR1 is SGHRS, CDR2 YFSETQ, per germline. Trimming took off 3 bases at V and 2 bases at J, with 15 bases between the two ends. The CDR3 length is 16 residues.

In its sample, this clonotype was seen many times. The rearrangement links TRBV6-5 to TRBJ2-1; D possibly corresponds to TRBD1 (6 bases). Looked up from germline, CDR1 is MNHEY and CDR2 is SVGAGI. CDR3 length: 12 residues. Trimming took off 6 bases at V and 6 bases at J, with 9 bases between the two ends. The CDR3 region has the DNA TGTGCCAGCAGGCGAGGGGGCAATGAGCAGTTCTTC. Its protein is CASRRGGNEQFF.

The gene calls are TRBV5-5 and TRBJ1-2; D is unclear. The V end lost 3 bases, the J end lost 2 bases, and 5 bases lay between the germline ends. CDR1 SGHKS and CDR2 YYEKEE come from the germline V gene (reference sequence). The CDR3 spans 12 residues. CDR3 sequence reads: CASSYPNYGYTF. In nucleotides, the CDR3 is TGTGCCAGCAGCTATCCAAACTATGGCTACACCTTC.

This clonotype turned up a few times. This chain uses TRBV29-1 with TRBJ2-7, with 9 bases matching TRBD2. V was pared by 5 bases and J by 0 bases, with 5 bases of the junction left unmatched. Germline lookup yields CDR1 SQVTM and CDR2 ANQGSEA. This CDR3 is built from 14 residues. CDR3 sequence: CSVNLAGASYEQYF. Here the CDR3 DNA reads TGCAGCGTTAACTTAGCGGGAGCCTCCTACGAGCAGTACTTC.

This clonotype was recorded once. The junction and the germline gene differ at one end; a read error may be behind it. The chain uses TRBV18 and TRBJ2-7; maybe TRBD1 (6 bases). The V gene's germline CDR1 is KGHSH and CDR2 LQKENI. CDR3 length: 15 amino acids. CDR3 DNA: TGTGCCAGCTCTCCACCCGGGACACCCACTTACGAGCAGTACTTC. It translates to CASSPPGTPTYEQYF.

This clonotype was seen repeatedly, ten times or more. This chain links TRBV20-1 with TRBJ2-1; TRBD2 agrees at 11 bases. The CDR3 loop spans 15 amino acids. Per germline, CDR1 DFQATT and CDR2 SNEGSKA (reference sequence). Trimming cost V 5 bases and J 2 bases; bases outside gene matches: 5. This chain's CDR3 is CSAYPTSGAYNEQFF. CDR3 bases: TGCAGTGCTTACCCGACTAGCGGGGCCTACAATGAGCAGTTCTTC.

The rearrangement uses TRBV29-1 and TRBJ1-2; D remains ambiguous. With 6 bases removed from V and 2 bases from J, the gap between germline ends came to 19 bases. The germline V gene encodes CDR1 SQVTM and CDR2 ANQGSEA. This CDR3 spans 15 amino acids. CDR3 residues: CSVNSGDTGNYGYTF. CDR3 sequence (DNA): TGCAGCGTAAATTCCGGCGATACGGGAAACTATGGCTACACCTTC.

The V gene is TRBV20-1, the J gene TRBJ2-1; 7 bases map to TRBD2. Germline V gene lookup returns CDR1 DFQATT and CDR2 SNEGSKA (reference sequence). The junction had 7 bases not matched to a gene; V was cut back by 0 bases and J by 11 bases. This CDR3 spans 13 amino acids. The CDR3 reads CSARDSTGGKQFF. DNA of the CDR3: TGCAGTGCTAGAGACTCAACGGGGGGTAAGCAGTTCTTC.

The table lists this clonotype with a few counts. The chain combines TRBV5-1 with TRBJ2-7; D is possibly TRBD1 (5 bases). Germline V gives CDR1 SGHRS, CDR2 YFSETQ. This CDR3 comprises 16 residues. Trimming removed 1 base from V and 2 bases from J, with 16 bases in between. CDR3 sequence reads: CASSLFSTDTPYEQYF. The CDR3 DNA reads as TGCGCCAGCAGCTTGTTTAGTACGGACACCCCCTACGAGCAGTACTTC.

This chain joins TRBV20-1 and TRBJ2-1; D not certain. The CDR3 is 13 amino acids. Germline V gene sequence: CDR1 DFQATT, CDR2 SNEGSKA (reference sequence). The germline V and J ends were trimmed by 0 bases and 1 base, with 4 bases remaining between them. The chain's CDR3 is CSAREKSYNEQFF. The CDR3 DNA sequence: TGCAGTGCTAGAGAGAAATCCTACAATGAGCAGTTCTTC.

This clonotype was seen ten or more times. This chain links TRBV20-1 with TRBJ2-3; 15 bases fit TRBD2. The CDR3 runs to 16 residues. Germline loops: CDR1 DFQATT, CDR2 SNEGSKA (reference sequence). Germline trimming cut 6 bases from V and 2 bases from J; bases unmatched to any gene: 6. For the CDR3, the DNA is TGCAGTGCCATCGGGACTAGCGGGGGGCCCACAGATACGCAGTATTTT. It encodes CSAIGTSGGPTDTQYF.

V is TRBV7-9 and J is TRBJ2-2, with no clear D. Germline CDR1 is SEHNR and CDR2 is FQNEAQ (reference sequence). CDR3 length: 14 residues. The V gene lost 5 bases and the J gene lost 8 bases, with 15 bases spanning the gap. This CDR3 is CASSLWTHGGELFF. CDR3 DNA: TGTGCCAGCAGCCTCTGGACCCACGGAGGGGAGCTGTTTTTT. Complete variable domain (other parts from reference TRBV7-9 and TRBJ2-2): DTGVSQNPRHKITKRGQNVTFRCDPISEHNRLYWYRQTLGQGPEFLTYFQNEAQLEKSRLLSDRFSAERPKGSFSTLEIQRTEQGDSAMYLCASSLWTHGGELFFGEGSRLTVL.

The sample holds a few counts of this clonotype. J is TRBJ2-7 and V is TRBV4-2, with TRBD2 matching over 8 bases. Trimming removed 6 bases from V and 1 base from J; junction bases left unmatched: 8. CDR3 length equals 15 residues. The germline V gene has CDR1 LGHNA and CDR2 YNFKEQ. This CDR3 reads CASSLAGVGSYEQYF. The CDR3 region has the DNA TGTGCCAGCAGTCTAGCGGGCGTGGGTTCCTACGAGCAGTACTTC.

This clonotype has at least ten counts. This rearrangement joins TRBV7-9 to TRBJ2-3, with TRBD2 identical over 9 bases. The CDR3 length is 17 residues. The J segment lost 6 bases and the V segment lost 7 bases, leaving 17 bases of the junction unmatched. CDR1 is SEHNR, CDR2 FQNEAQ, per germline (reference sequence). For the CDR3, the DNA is TGTGCCAGCACTCGTCGCCCACCGGGACTAGCTGCCGATACGCAGTATTTT. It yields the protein CASTRRPPGLAADTQYF.

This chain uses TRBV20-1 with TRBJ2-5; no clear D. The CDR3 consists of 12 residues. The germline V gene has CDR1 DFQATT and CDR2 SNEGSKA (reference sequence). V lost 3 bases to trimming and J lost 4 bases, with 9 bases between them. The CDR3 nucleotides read TGCAGTGCTAGTGATGGCAGAGAGACCCAGTACTTC. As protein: CSASDGRETQYF.

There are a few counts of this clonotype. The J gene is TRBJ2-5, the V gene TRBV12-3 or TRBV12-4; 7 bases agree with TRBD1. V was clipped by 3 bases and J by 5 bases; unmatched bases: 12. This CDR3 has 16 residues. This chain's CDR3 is CASSLILGQPGETQYF. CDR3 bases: TGTGCCAGCAGTTTGATTTTGGGACAGCCCGGGGAGACCCAGTACTTC.

CDR3 loop: CASSWTGPSSYEQYF. The CDR3, as DNA: TGTGCCAGCAGCTGGACAGGGCCGAGCTCCTACGAGCAGTACTTC. The chain uses TRBV6-1 and TRBJ2-7; 8 nucleotides line up with TRBD1. V shed 6 bases and J 0 bases; nucleotides not matched to a gene: 7. Germline CDR1 MNHNS, CDR2 SASEGT. The CDR3 loop spans 15 amino acids.

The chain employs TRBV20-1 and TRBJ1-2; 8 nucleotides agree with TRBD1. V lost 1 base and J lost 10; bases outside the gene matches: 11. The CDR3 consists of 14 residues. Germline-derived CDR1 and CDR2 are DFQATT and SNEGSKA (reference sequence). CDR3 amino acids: CSARAGGALNAYTF. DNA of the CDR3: TGCAGTGCTAGAGCAGGGGGCGCTTTGAATGCCTACACCTTC.

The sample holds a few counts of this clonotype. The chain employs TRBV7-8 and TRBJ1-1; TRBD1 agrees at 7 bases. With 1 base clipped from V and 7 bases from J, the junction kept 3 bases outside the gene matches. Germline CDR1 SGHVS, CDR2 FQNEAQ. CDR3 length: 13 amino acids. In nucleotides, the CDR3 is TGTGCCAGCAGCTTAGACGGGGACAGTGAAGCTTTCTTT. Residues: CASSLDGDSEAFF.

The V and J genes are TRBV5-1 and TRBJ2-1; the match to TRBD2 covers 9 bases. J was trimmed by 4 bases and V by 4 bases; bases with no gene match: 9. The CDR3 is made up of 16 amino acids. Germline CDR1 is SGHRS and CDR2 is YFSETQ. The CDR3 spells CASSPSPSGIYNEQFF. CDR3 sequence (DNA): TGCGCCAGCAGCCCCTCCCCTAGCGGGATTTACAATGAGCAGTTCTTC. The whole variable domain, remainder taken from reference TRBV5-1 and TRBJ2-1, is KAGVTQTPRYLIKTRGQQVTLSCSPISGHRSVSWYQQTPGQGLQFLFEYFSETQRNKGNFPGRFSGRQFSNSRSEMNVSTLELGDSALYLCASSPSPSGIYNEQFFGPGTRLTVL.

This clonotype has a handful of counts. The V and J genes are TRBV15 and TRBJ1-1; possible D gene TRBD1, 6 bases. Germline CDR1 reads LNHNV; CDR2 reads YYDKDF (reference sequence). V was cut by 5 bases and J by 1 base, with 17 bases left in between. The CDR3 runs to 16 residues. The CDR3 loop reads CATSDIGDNENTEAFF. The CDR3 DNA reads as TGTGCCACCAGCGATATCGGGGACAATGAGAACACTGAAGCTTTCTTT.

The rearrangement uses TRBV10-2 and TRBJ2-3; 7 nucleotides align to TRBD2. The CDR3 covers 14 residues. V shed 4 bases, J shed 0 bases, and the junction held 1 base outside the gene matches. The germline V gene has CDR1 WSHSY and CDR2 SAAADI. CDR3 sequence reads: CASSALASTDTQYF. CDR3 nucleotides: TGCGCCAGCAGTGCACTAGCGAGCACAGATACGCAGTATTTT.

CDR3 coding DNA: TGTGCCAGCAGCTTAAACGATCTCTCGGGCCGAGGGGGCCAGTACTTC. Translating it yields CASSLNDLSGRGGQYF. This chain connects TRBV7-2 to TRBJ2-5; possible D gene TRBD1, 6 bases. Germline V gene sequence: CDR1 SGHTA, CDR2 FQGNSA. The CDR3 consists of 16 residues. The ends were cut back, 2 bases at V and 10 bases at J, with 23 bases in the middle.

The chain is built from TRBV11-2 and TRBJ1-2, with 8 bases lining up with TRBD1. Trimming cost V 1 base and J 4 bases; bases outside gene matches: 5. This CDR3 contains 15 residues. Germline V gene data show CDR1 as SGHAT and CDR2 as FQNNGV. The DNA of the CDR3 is TGTGCCAGCAGCTTAGGGACAGGGTTTGTCTATGGCTACACCTTC. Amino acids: CASSLGTGFVYGYTF.

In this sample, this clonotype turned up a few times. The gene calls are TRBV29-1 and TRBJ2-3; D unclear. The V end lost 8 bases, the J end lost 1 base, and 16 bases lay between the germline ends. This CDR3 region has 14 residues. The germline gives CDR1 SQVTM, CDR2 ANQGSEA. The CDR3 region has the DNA TGCAGCACCGGACCCGAGTCCGGCACAGATACGCAGTATTTT. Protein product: CSTGPESGTDTQYF.